The 20 T cell receptor beta chains below were found in one sample sequenced in a study of T cell responses to AZD1222 COVID-19 vaccine (dated by TCRdb to the early 2020s). In light of the paper, this sample's time point label describes: sample from adult after SARS-CoV-2 infection, after symptom onset. Library generation was performed with the immunoSEQ multiplex PCR assay. Held by TCRdb, this immuneACCESS table contains in-frame sequences only and omits some clones. Under half of the omission traces to an unresolved V gene where checked; the cause of the rest is unknown. The sample table records about 150,000 clones; about nine tenths of these occur just once. The ten largest clones represent roughly 7% of the sample. This specimen consisted of peripheral blood, obtained after recovery from COVID-19. All receptors derive from an adult who had recovered from COVID-19.

The V gene is TRBV3-1 (or the pseudogene TRBV3-2), the J gene TRBJ1-3; no clear D. CDR3 size: 15 residues. V was shortened by 5 bases and J by 1 base, with 12 bases between the two germline ends. Germline lookup yields CDR1 LGHDT and CDR2 YNNKEL (reference sequence). CDR3 sequence (DNA): TGTGCCAGCAGCGCCCTCAGTGTGTCTGGAAACACCATATATTTT. This gives the protein CASSALSVSGNTIYF.

This chain joins TRBV4-1 and TRBJ2-1; the match to TRBD2 covers 11 bases. This CDR3 comprises 16 residues. The germline gives CDR1 MGHRA, CDR2 YSYEKL. V was pared by 5 bases and J by 1 base, with 4 bases of the junction left unmatched. CDR3 sequence reads: CASSSRLAGSYNEQFF. The CDR3 nucleotides are TGCGCCAGCAGCTCGAGACTAGCGGGGTCCTACAATGAGCAGTTCTTC.

The chain employs TRBV13 and TRBJ1-5; the match to TRBD1 covers 11 bases. The ends lost 3 bases at V and 9 bases at J; junction bases unmatched: 4. The CDR3 has 14 residues. Germline V gene data show CDR1 as PRHDT and CDR2 as FYEKMQ (reference sequence). The CDR3 DNA follows: TGTGCCAGCAGCTTGGGACAGGGGGTGGGGCCCCAGCATTTT. This translates into CASSLGQGVGPQHF.

This clone has only one observation. This chain uses TRBV2 with TRBJ2-5; no definite D call. Germline V gene lookup returns CDR1 SNHLY and CDR2 FYNNEI. This CDR3 is built from 13 residues. The V and J ends lost 7 bases and 5 bases respectively, with 14 bases between them. The CDR3: CASTKTDPETQYF. The CDR3 coding sequence is TGTGCCAGCACAAAGACTGACCCGGAGACCCAGTACTTC.

The CDR3 loop reads CASSGPATNEKLFF. DNA for the CDR3: TGTGCCAGCAGTGGGCCCGCAACTAATGAAAAACTGTTTTTT. The rearrangement joins TRBV2 to TRBJ1-4, with D unresolved. V was cut by 4 bases and J by 0 bases, with 6 bases left in between. The CDR3 length is 14 residues. Germline values: CDR1 SNHLY, CDR2 FYNNEI.

The V and J genes are TRBV5-6 and TRBJ1-4; D is uncertain. The CDR3 has 15 amino acids. Germline V gene sequence: CDR1 SGHDT, CDR2 YYEEEE. Between the trimmed V and J ends, which lost 4 bases and 1 base, there was a span of 11 bases. Here the CDR3 reads CASSRFYRTNEKLFF. The CDR3 DNA reads TGTGCCAGCAGCCGTTTCTACCGAACTAATGAAAAACTGTTTTTT.

The chain joins TRBV24-1 to TRBJ2-5; 9 bases align to TRBD1. With V trimmed by 4 bases and J by 1 base, 6 bases remained unmatched. The CDR3 runs to 16 residues. CDR1 is KGHDR, CDR2 SFDVKD, per germline. The CDR3 DNA follows: TGTGCCACCAGTGACCCGGGACAGGGAGGCCAAGAGACCCAGTACTTC. Protein sequence: CATSDPGQGGQETQYF.

The CDR3 nucleotides read TGTGCCAGCAGCTTAGGGCCCCAGGTTCGAGGCGAGCAGTACTTC. Translating it yields CASSLGPQVRGEQYF. The chain carries TRBV7-3 and TRBJ2-7, with D hard to call. The CDR3 length is 15 residues. The V end lost 2 bases, the J end lost 6 bases, and 17 bases lay between the germline ends. Germline V gene lookup returns CDR1 SGHTA and CDR2 FQGTGA.

The rearrangement uses TRBV24-1 and TRBJ1-1; D is unresolved. Trimming removed 12 bases from V and 1 base from J, with 11 bases in between. In germline, CDR1 is KGHDR, CDR2 SFDVKD. CDR3 length: 12 residues. CDR3 protein: CAATPRNTEAFF. In DNA, the CDR3 is TGTGCCGCGACTCCTAGGAACACTGAAGCTTTCTTT.

This chain links TRBV7-8 with TRBJ1-5; TRBD1 might be the D (5 bases). This CDR3 spans 15 amino acids. Germline CDR1 SGHVS, CDR2 FQNEAQ. The V and J ends lost 5 bases and 1 base respectively, with 12 bases between them. For the CDR3, the DNA is TGTGCCAGCAGCATAGATGCAGGGAGCAATCAGCCCCAGCATTTT. It translates to CASSIDAGSNQPQHF.

The rearrangement uses TRBV27 and TRBJ2-2, with D unresolved. The CDR3 consists of 14 residues. Germline lookup yields CDR1 MNHEY and CDR2 SMNVEV (reference sequence). V gave up 1 base and J gave up 1 base, with 4 bases separating them. CDR3 nucleotide sequence: TGTGCCAGCAGTTTATGGCAGAACACCGGGGAGCTGTTTTTT. Protein sequence: CASSLWQNTGELFF.

V and J are TRBV5-4 and TRBJ2-3; 9 positions agree with TRBD2. The J segment lost 5 bases and the V segment lost 5 bases, leaving 12 bases of the junction unmatched. The length of the CDR3 is 16 residues. Per germline, CDR1 SGHNT and CDR2 YYREEE (reference sequence). CDR3 amino acids: CASRRRLAGAEDTQYF. CDR3 sequence (DNA): TGTGCCAGCAGACGACGGTTAGCGGGAGCAGAAGATACGCAGTATTTT.

The J gene is TRBJ2-7, the V gene TRBV27; D possibly corresponds to TRBD1 (5 bases). The germline gives CDR1 MNHEY, CDR2 SMNVEV (reference sequence). Trimming removed 3 bases at V and 6 bases at J, with 9 bases between. The length of the CDR3 is 12 residues. Here the CDR3 reads CASSFRDGEQYF. The CDR3 bases are TGTGCCAGCAGTTTCAGGGATGGCGAGCAGTACTTC.

This clone appeared a single time. V usage is TRBV12-3 or TRBV12-4 and J usage is TRBJ2-7; D is uncertain. Trimming pared 6 bases from V and 4 bases from J, leaving 7 bases between. The CDR3 extends over 11 amino acids. The CDR3 bases are TGTGCCAGCAGCCGACATTACGAGCAGTACTTC. Translated: CASSRHYEQYF.

This rearrangement joins TRBV7-9 to TRBJ1-1; D not certain. Trimming removed 1 base at V and 5 bases at J, with 11 bases between. The CDR3 extends over 14 amino acids. Germline V gene sequence: CDR1 SEHNR, CDR2 FQNEAQ (reference sequence). This CDR3 reads CASSLEGSRTEAFF. As DNA, the CDR3 is TGTGCCAGCAGCTTAGAGGGCAGCAGGACTGAAGCTTTCTTT.

This clone was recorded once. The rearrangement uses TRBV3-1 (or the pseudogene TRBV3-2) and TRBJ2-2; D call uncertain. Germline-derived CDR1 and CDR2 are LGHDT and YNNKEL (reference sequence). Trimming stripped 1 base from V and 6 bases from J, with 9 bases between. The length of the CDR3 is 14 residues. The CDR3 is CASSQGASPGELFF. The CDR3 DNA is TGTGCCAGCAGCCAAGGGGCCTCCCCCGGGGAGCTGTTTTTT.

J is TRBJ2-3 and V is TRBV5-1; D not resolved. This CDR3 has 13 residues. Trimming took 4 bases from V and 4 from J, leaving 10 bases between them. Germline CDR1 is SGHRS and CDR2 is YFSETQ. CDR3 in DNA: TGCGCCAGCAGCGCTGACCCCTCAGATACGCAGTATTTT. The encoded protein is CASSADPSDTQYF.

Only one count was recorded for this clone. V and J are TRBV20-1 and TRBJ2-1; D is ambiguous. This CDR3 comprises 11 residues. Trimming removed 3 bases at V and 7 bases at J, with 7 bases between. Germline CDR1 is DFQATT and CDR2 is SNEGSKA (reference sequence). The CDR3 region is CSARGSNEQFF. The CDR3 DNA reads TGCAGTGCTAGGGGCTCGAATGAGCAGTTCTTC.

This chain joins TRBV7-8 and TRBJ1-4; D remains unclear. The CDR3 totals 14 residues. Germline values: CDR1 SGHVS, CDR2 FQNEAQ. Trimming cost V 7 bases and J 6 bases, with 15 bases left between them. CDR3 loop: CASTAGVHDEKLFF. CDR3 sequence (DNA): TGTGCCAGCACGGCCGGGGTACACGATGAAAAACTGTTTTTT.

With respect to this clone: This CDR3 is also generated by other DNA sequences in the sample. This sequence joins TRBV3-1 (or the pseudogene TRBV3-2) and TRBJ2-3, with 11 bases identical to TRBD1. This CDR3 spans 16 amino acids. Germline values: CDR1 LGHDT, CDR2 YNNKEL (reference sequence). Trimming removed 4 bases from V and 3 bases from J; junction bases left unmatched: 6. CDR3 sequence: CASSLAGTGGTDTQYF. For the CDR3, the DNA is TGTGCCAGCAGCCTTGCCGGGACAGGGGGGACAGATACGCAGTATTTT.